This TCR beta chain came from a study of T cell responses to AZD1222 COVID-19 vaccine. In the study overall: Samples with a second dose at about 4 or about 12 weeks were pooled together. Study-level findings and limits: Spike was spanned by vaccine-associated CD4 TCRs, with dominance at 160-218 and 743-854. Targeting of unmutated variant regions was reportedly seen in nearly half of spike-specific TCRs. Rises in breadth and depth of Spike-specific TCRs came after two AZD1222 doses.

Details on this clone: Its antigen is not known.

Assay used: immunoSEQ multiplex PCR; TCRdb lists only in-frame clones, some missing. The sample has roughly 150,000 clones, 80% to 90% seen once. The CDR3 has 16 amino acids. Per germline, CDR1 SGHAT and CDR2 FQNNGV. The V segment lost 5 bases and the J segment 6 bases; nucleotides outside the gene matches: 10. The receptor comes from an adult in good health. The chain joins TRBV11-2 to TRBJ2-1; 10 positions match TRBD2. The source material was peripheral blood, sampled on day 0 of AZD1222 vaccination. In nucleotides, the CDR3 is TGTGCCAGCAGCCCCAGAGGGACTAGCGTGTTCAATGAGCAGTTCTTC. It codes for CASSPRGTSVFNEQFF. The whole variable domain, remainder taken from reference TRBV11-2 and TRBJ2-1, is EAGVAQSPRYKIIEKRQSVAFWCNPISGHATLYWYQQILGQGPKLLIQFQNNGVVDDSQLPKDRFSAERLKGVDSTLKIQPAKLEDSAVYLCASSPRGTSVFNEQFFGPGTRLTVL.